This section outlines one T cell receptor beta chain sequence together with its context. The antigen is unknown. Data came from immunoSEQ multiplex PCR; TCRdb stores just in-frame clones and leaves some out. The table lists some 140,000 clones, more than 80% of them singletons. Germline CDR1 is MGHRA and CDR2 is YSYEKL. The junction had 4 bases not matched to a gene; V was cut back by 0 bases and J by 0 bases. This CDR3 region has 16 residues. The source of the sample is a study of graft-versus-host responses after intestinal transplantation. Study overall: Transplant recipients had multivisceral, liver-intestinal, or isolated intestinal grafts. Study observations and caveats: GvH clone levels peaked in circulation, and this peak was associated with early post-transplant HvG declines.

V gene TRBV4-1 combines with J gene TRBJ1-1, with 7 bases that match TRBD1. The sequence derives from a human donor who received an intestinal transplant. Specimen: unstimulated CD4+ T cells sorted from spleen or lymph node cells, collected before intestinal transplant. CDR3 bases: TGCGCCAGCAGCCAAGAGGGAACAGGGGTGAACACTGAAGCTTTCTTT. Protein sequence: CASSQEGTGVNTEAFF.